Following are 14 T cell receptor beta chains from one sample sequenced in a study of blood T cell repertoires in COVID-19. Assay: immunoSEQ multiplex PCR; the TCRdb copy retains only in-frame clones and omits some. The repertoire has 130,000 to 150,000 clones, approximately 91% of them found once; the top ten carry 2.3%. Sequences were obtained from peripheral blood. The receptors originated from a human donor in a cohort sampled during active COVID-19.

The J gene is TRBJ1-5, the V gene TRBV19; a possible D gene is TRBD1 (6 bases). The CDR3 is 20 residues long. V was shortened by 4 bases and J by 0 bases, with 25 bases between the two germline ends. Germline CDR1 is LNHDA and CDR2 is SQIVND (reference sequence). The CDR3 loop reads CASSTPFLQGKGYSNQPQHF. The CDR3 nucleotides read TGTGCCAGTAGTACCCCGTTCCTTCAGGGGAAGGGGTATAGCAATCAGCCCCAGCATTTT.

The genes are TRBV3-1 (or the pseudogene TRBV3-2) and TRBJ1-4, with a tentative D call TRBD1 (5 bases). The germline V gene encodes CDR1 LGHDT and CDR2 YNNKEL (reference sequence). The CDR3 runs 15 residues. Trimming pared 0 bases from V and 8 bases from J, leaving 13 bases between. CDR3 loop: CASSQDRGVKEKLFF. Here the CDR3 DNA reads TGTGCCAGCAGCCAAGATCGGGGGGTGAAGGAAAAACTGTTTTTT.

This chain uses TRBV19 with TRBJ2-7; 8 bases match TRBD1. V gave up 10 bases and J gave up 2 bases; unmatched junction bases: 7. The germline V gene has CDR1 LNHDA and CDR2 SQIVND (reference sequence). This CDR3 has 13 residues. CDR3 bases: TGTGCCACTGGACAGGGAAATCCCTACGAGCAGTACTTC. Translating gives CATGQGNPYEQYF.

The V gene is TRBV29-1, the J gene TRBJ2-2, with D possibly TRBD2 on 5 matching bases. The CDR3 is 14 amino acids. V shed 4 bases and J shed 0 bases, with 9 bases lying between them. Germline V gene data show CDR1 as SQVTM and CDR2 as ANQGSEA. The CDR3 DNA follows: TGCAGCGTTGGAGGGCCCACGAACACCGGGGAGCTGTTTTTT. Its protein is CSVGGPTNTGELFF.

This chain connects TRBV28 to TRBJ2-7, with a possible D match to TRBD2 (7 bases). V lost 6 bases, J lost 3 bases, and 21 bases lay in between. The CDR3 has 16 amino acids. Per the germline V gene, CDR1 is MDHEN and CDR2 is SYDVKM. CDR3 nucleotides: TGTGCCAGCAGGAGAGGGGGGGGCGTAGGTATCTACGAGCAGTACTTC. It specifies CASRRGGGVGIYEQYF. Complete variable domain (other parts from reference TRBV28 and TRBJ2-7): DVKVTQSSRYLVKRTGEKVFLECVQDMDHENMFWYRQDPGLGLRLIYFSYDVKMKEKGDIPEGYSVSREKKERFSLILESASTNQTSMYLCASRRGGGVGIYEQYFGPGTRLTVT.

The chain recombines TRBV2 with TRBJ2-7, with TRBD1 identical over 7 bases. The junction had 7 bases not matched to a gene; V was cut back by 5 bases and J by 6 bases. The CDR3 consists of 13 residues. Germline V gives CDR1 SNHLY, CDR2 FYNNEI. The CDR3 DNA is TGTGCCAGCAGTTTTGACAGGGTAGGCGAGCAGTACTTC. Translated: CASSFDRVGEQYF.

CDR3 sequence reads: CAISEVIAGDGTGELFF. For the CDR3, the DNA is TGTGCCATCAGTGAGGTTATAGCGGGAGATGGCACCGGGGAGCTGTTTTTT. The chain is built from TRBV10-3 and TRBJ2-2, with 9 positions matching TRBD2. This CDR3 contains 17 residues. J gave up 4 bases and V 2 bases, and 8 bases lay outside the gene matches. Germline loops: CDR1 ENHRY, CDR2 SYGVKD.

CDR3 amino acids: CASSQGRGSEQYF. The CDR3 DNA follows: TGTGCCAGCAGCCAGGGTCGGGGTAGCGAGCAGTACTTC. The V gene is TRBV3-1 (or the pseudogene TRBV3-2), the J gene TRBJ2-7; D is possibly TRBD2 (5 bases). V lost 3 bases and J lost 6, with 12 bases in between. This CDR3 has 13 amino acids. Germline V gene data show CDR1 as LGHDT and CDR2 as YNNKEL (reference sequence).

The rearrangement uses TRBV24-1 and TRBJ2-1, with D possibly TRBD2 on 5 matching bases. Germline V gene lookup returns CDR1 KGHDR and CDR2 SFDVKD. The CDR3 covers 17 residues. The germline V and J ends were trimmed by 3 bases and 6 bases, with 20 bases remaining between them. The CDR3 DNA reads TGTGCCACCAGTGATACAGCGCCCTCCGGGGTTACCAATGAGCAGTTCTTC. Translation gives CATSDTAPSGVTNEQFF.

The chain's CDR3 is CASSPGTGGFYGYTF. DNA of the CDR3: TGTGCCAGCAGCCCCGGGACAGGGGGGTTCTATGGCTACACCTTC. The chain joins TRBV7-2 to TRBJ1-2; 11 bases are a match to TRBD1. V lost 5 bases to trimming and J lost 4 bases; unmatched junction nucleotides: 6. The CDR3 runs 15 residues. The germline gives CDR1 SGHTA, CDR2 FQGNSA.

V gene TRBV18 combines with J gene TRBJ1-5; the D gene is possibly TRBD1 (6 bases). Trimming left V 1 base short and J 3 bases short, with 16 bases between. Germline V gene lookup returns CDR1 KGHSH and CDR2 LQKENI. The CDR3 spans 17 residues. The CDR3 region has the DNA TGTGCCAGCTCACCACGACAAGACAGGTTCCTCAATCAGCCCCAGCATTTT. Its protein product is CASSPRQDRFLNQPQHF. The full variable domain, in which reference TRBV18 and TRBJ1-5 provide the parts outside the CDR3, is NAGVMQNPRHLVRRRGQEARLRCSPMKGHSHVYWYRQLPEEGLKFMVYLQKENIIDESGMPKERFSAEFPKEGPSILRIQQVVRGDSAAYFCASSPRQDRFLNQPQHFGDGTRLSIL.

The chain recombines TRBV19 with TRBJ2-5; 14 nucleotides line up with TRBD2. CDR3 size: 15 residues. Per the germline V gene, CDR1 is LNHDA and CDR2 is SQIVND (reference sequence). Trimming at V came to 5 bases and at J to 5 bases, leaving 4 bases not matched to a gene. CDR3 bases: TGTGCCAGTAGTCCCGGGACTAGCGGGAGCGAGACCCAGTACTTC. Its translation: CASSPGTSGSETQYF.

This clone was seen just once. V usage is TRBV12-3 or TRBV12-4 and J usage is TRBJ2-2; D not certain. The germline V and J ends were trimmed by 1 base and 5 bases, with 5 bases remaining between them. This CDR3 region has 13 residues. CDR3 coding DNA: TGTGCCAGCAGTTTAGGCGCGACCGGGGAGCTGTTTTTT. It yields the protein CASSLGATGELFF.

Concerning this clone: At the DNA level, this CDR3 is encoded by other sequences in the same sample as well. The V call is TRBV3-1 (or the pseudogene TRBV3-2), the J call TRBJ1-3, with TRBD1 as a possible D gene (6 bases). V lost 1 base, J lost 4 bases, and 11 bases lay in between. The CDR3 length is 15 residues. Germline-derived CDR1 and CDR2 are LGHDT and YNNKEL (reference sequence). The CDR3 DNA is TGTGCCAGCAGCCAAGGGCAGGGGAAGGGAAACACCATATATTTT. Translating gives CASSQGQGKGNTIYF.